Below are 4 T cell receptor beta chains sequenced from a single sample in a study of shared clonotypes between healthy human individuals. Clones were sequenced by immunoSEQ multiplex PCR, and TCRdb holds only the in-frame ones, with some missing. Of around 700,000 clones listed, around 72% are singletons. The sample taken for sequencing was memory CD4+ T cells sorted from blood. The subset is: CD45RA-negative fraction. The origin of the receptors is a young woman in good health.

V and J are TRBV5-6 and TRBJ2-7; the D is unclear. This CDR3 is 14 amino acids long. The germline V gene encodes CDR1 SGHDT and CDR2 YYEEEE. With 0 bases removed from V and 3 bases from J, the gap between germline ends came to 10 bases. The CDR3 sequence is CASSLAERDYEQYF. The DNA for the CDR3 is TGTGCCAGCAGCTTGGCGGAGAGAGACTACGAGCAGTACTTC. Full variable domain (outside the CDR3, taken from reference TRBV5-6 and TRBJ2-7): DAGVTQSPTHLIKTRGQQVTLRCSPKSGHDTVSWYQQALGQGPQFIFQYYEEEERQRGNFPDRFSGHQFPNYSSELNVNALLLGDSALYLCASSLAERDYEQYFGPGTRLTVT.

The rearrangement uses TRBV7-2 and TRBJ2-1, with a possible D match to TRBD2 (5 bases). Germline CDR1 SGHTA, CDR2 FQGNSA. The CDR3 is 15 residues long. The ends were cut back, 5 bases at V and 7 bases at J, with 18 bases in the middle. The CDR3 nucleotides are TGTGCCAGCAGCAGTACAGCGGTGGGATTTAATGAGCAGTTCTTC. This sequence encodes CASSSTAVGFNEQFF.

The rearrangement joins TRBV19 to TRBJ1-5, with D perhaps matching TRBD1 (5 bases). Trimming removed 5 bases from V and 2 bases from J, with 19 bases in between. Germline CDR1 is LNHDA and CDR2 is SQIVND (reference sequence). The length of the CDR3 is 17 residues. This chain's CDR3 is CASSQEAGRLGNQPQHF. The CDR3 bases are TGTGCCAGTAGTCAGGAGGCAGGGAGATTAGGCAATCAGCCCCAGCATTTT.

The chain joins TRBV10-1 to TRBJ1-4; 7 nucleotides agree with TRBD1. Germline values: CDR1 WNHNN, CDR2 SYGVQD (reference sequence). The CDR3 has 15 amino acids. Trimming took 4 bases from V and 8 from J; bases not matched to a gene: 10. CDR3 amino acids: CASSAHDRVREKLFF. Written as DNA, the CDR3 is TGCGCCAGCAGTGCACATGACAGGGTGAGGGAAAAACTGTTTTTT.